These 18 T cell receptor beta chains originate from one sample sequenced in a study of blood T cell repertoires in COVID-19. Profiled with immunoSEQ multiplex PCR; TCRdb holds only in-frame clones, not every one. The sample has more than 200,000 clones; roughly 90% are singletons. What was sequenced was PBMCs or T cells enriched from blood (not recorded which). These TCRs come from a woman in her twenties or thirties with acute COVID-19.

The CDR3 here is CASKQTGSNYGYTF. The CDR3 nucleotides read TGTGCCAGCAAACAGACAGGGTCTAACTATGGCTACACCTTC. This sequence joins TRBV6-5 and TRBJ1-2; 7 bases map to TRBD1. CDR1 and CDR2 from the germline V gene are MNHEY and SVGAGI. The CDR3 extends over 14 amino acids. Germline trimming cut 7 bases from V and 0 bases from J; bases unmatched to any gene: 5.

The rearrangement links TRBV2 to TRBJ2-7; D may be TRBD2 (5 bases). CDR3 length equals 11 residues. The germline V gene encodes CDR1 SNHLY and CDR2 FYNNEI. V was cut by 3 bases and J by 9 bases, with 9 bases left in between. The CDR3 DNA sequence: TGTGCCAGCAGTGAGAGGGTCGCGCAGTACTTC. It codes for CASSERVAQYF.

The V gene is TRBV9, the J gene TRBJ1-4, with 11 positions matching TRBD1. Germline CDR1 and CDR2: SGDLS and YYNGEE. Trimming cost V 4 bases and J 8 bases; bases outside gene matches: 7. The CDR3 extends over 15 amino acids. CDR3 sequence: CASSPPGQGDEKLFF. The DNA for the CDR3 is TGTGCCAGCAGCCCCCCGGGACAGGGGGACGAAAAACTGTTTTTT.

This CDR3 reads CASSLGTGANEQYF. The CDR3 nucleotides are TGTGCCAGCAGCTTAGGGACAGGGGCAAACGAGCAGTACTTC. The chain has TRBV7-9 and TRBJ2-7; 9 positions agree with TRBD1. The CDR3 totals 14 residues. CDR1 and CDR2 (germline): SEHNR, FQNEAQ (reference sequence). V lost 1 base, J lost 5 bases, and 3 bases stayed unmatched.

The chain couples TRBV6-5 to TRBJ1-2; 7 bases match TRBD1. Germline-derived CDR1 and CDR2 are MNHEY and SVGAGI. The CDR3 has 12 residues. With 7 bases clipped from V and 6 bases from J, the junction kept 5 bases outside the gene matches. The CDR3: CASTATGHGYTF. CDR3 DNA: TGTGCCAGCACCGCGACAGGGCATGGCTACACCTTC.

This rearrangement joins TRBV11-2 to TRBJ1-2; D call uncertain. CDR1 is SGHAT and CDR2 is FQNNGV in the germline V gene. This CDR3 has 13 residues. V lost 1 base to trimming and J lost 9 bases, with 12 bases between them. The CDR3 coding sequence is TGTGCCAGCAGCTTAGGTCCGGGTTCGAGCTACACCTTC. It translates to CASSLGPGSSYTF.

This sequence joins TRBV30 and TRBJ2-7, with a weak D call TRBD1 (5 bases). Trimming shortened V by 3 bases and J by 1 base, and 19 bases separated the two germline ends. Germline assignment: CDR1 GTSNPN and CDR2 SVGIG (reference sequence). The CDR3 is 16 amino acids. In DNA form, the CDR3 reads TGTGCCTGGAGCGTAACCCCGCGACAGCGTTCCTACGAGCAGTACTTC. It is translated as CAWSVTPRQRSYEQYF. Based on the CDR3 plus reference TRBV30 and TRBJ2-7, the full variable domain is SQTIHQWPATLVQPVGSPLSLECTVEGTSNPNLYWYRQAAGRGLQLLFYSVGIGQISSEVPQNLSASRPQDRQFILSSKKLLLSDSGFYLCAWSVTPRQRSYEQYFGPGTRLTVT.

This sequence joins TRBV27 and TRBJ2-1; TRBD2 is a possible D gene (7 bases). The CDR3 consists of 17 residues. Germline V gene lookup returns CDR1 MNHEY and CDR2 SMNVEV (reference sequence). Trimming stripped 1 base from V and 2 bases from J, with 15 bases between. CDR3 region: CASSLWGGGLTYNEQFF. The DNA for the CDR3 is TGTGCCAGCAGTTTATGGGGGGGCGGGTTGACCTACAATGAGCAGTTCTTC.

The rearrangement joins TRBV5-1 to TRBJ2-7; TRBD1 matches 9 bases. The V gene end was trimmed by 0 bases and the J gene end by 5 bases; junction bases not matched to a gene: 9. The CDR3 is 16 residues long. In germline, CDR1 is SGHRS, CDR2 YFSETQ. The CDR3 reads CASSLGAGTGSHEQYF. The CDR3 DNA is TGCGCCAGCAGCTTGGGGGCGGGGACAGGGTCCCACGAGCAGTACTTC. Together with reference TRBV5-1 and TRBJ2-7, the CDR3 gives the full variable domain: KAGVTQTPRYLIKTRGQQVTLSCSPISGHRSVSWYQQTPGQGLQFLFEYFSETQRNKGNFPGRFSGRQFSNSRSEMNVSTLELGDSALYLCASSLGAGTGSHEQYFGPGTRLTVT.

The V call is TRBV7-3, the J call TRBJ2-1, with 9 bases aligning to TRBD2. The CDR3 runs 17 residues. V trimming: 0 bases; J trimming: 4 bases; junction bases outside the gene matches: 7. Germline V gene sequence: CDR1 SGHTA, CDR2 FQGTGA. DNA for the CDR3: TGTGCCAGCAGCTTAACGGGCCAGCGGGGGGATTACAATGAGCAGTTCTTC. Encoded protein: CASSLTGQRGDYNEQFF. Variable domain in full (rest from reference TRBV7-3 and TRBJ2-1): GAGVSQTPSNKVTEKGKYVELRCDPISGHTALYWYRQSLGQGPEFLIYFQGTGAADDSGLPNDRFFAVRPEGSVSTLKIQRTERGDSAVYLCASSLTGQRGDYNEQFFGPGTRLTVL.

This rearrangement joins TRBV14 to TRBJ2-7; the D gene is possibly TRBD1 (5 bases). The ends were cut back, 6 bases at V and 3 bases at J, with 12 bases in the middle. Germline CDR1 is SGHDN and CDR2 is FVKESK. The CDR3 length is 13 residues. The CDR3 spells CASSQPQGYEQYF. CDR3 in DNA: TGTGCCAGCAGTCAACCCCAGGGCTACGAGCAGTACTTC.

V usage is TRBV6-5 and J usage is TRBJ1-1; D call uncertain. V shed 7 bases and J shed 3 bases, with 12 bases lying between them. Looked up from germline, CDR1 is MNHEY and CDR2 is SVGAGI. This CDR3 region has 13 residues. CDR3 bases: TGTGCCAGCACCCCTTACGGGGACACTGAAGCTTTCTTT. This codes for CASTPYGDTEAFF.

V gene TRBV21-1 combines with J gene TRBJ1-5. TRBV21-1 is a pseudogene locus. The CDR3 runs 18 residues. CDR3 coding DNA: TGTGCCAGCAGCAAAAGTGCCCCCTGGTCGCGAGGCAATCAGCCCCAGCATTTT. It specifies CASSKSAPWSRGNQPQHF.

The J gene is TRBJ1-4, the V gene TRBV5-5; D may be TRBD1 (5 bases). Trimming shortened V by 0 bases and J by 0 bases, and 9 bases separated the two germline ends. Per the germline V gene, CDR1 is SGHKS and CDR2 is YYEKEE (reference sequence). The CDR3 is 16 amino acids. The CDR3 DNA reads as TGTGCCAGCAGCTTGGCCCTAGGGGCAACTAATGAAAAACTGTTTTTT. This codes for CASSLALGATNEKLFF.

The chain is built from TRBV12-3 or TRBV12-4 and TRBJ1-1; perhaps TRBD1 as D (5 bases). The CDR3 extends over 13 amino acids. Trimming cost V 6 bases and J 11 bases, with 19 bases left between them. The CDR3 region has the DNA TGTGCCAGCAGCCCGGGACTGGGGTTGAGTGCTTTCTTT. It codes for CASSPGLGLSAFF.

V is TRBV29-1 and J is TRBJ2-2, with TRBD1 matching 7 bases. Germline V gene data show CDR1 as SQVTM and CDR2 as ANQGSEA. CDR3 length equals 14 residues. After removal of 3 bases from V and 0 bases from J, the junction contained 1 base not matched to a gene. The CDR3 is CSVETGTNTGELFF. The DNA of the CDR3 is TGCAGCGTTGAGACAGGGACGAACACCGGGGAGCTGTTTTTT.

This rearrangement joins TRBV25-1 to TRBJ1-6; 10 bases line up with TRBD1. This CDR3 has 15 amino acids. Germline V gene sequence: CDR1 MGHDK, CDR2 SYGVNS. J was trimmed by 8 bases and V by 4 bases; bases with no gene match: 5. CDR3: CASSGRTGGYSPLHF. In DNA, the CDR3 is TGTGCCAGCAGTGGAAGGACAGGGGGTTATTCACCCCTCCACTTT.

The chain joins TRBV2 to TRBJ2-7, with D perhaps TRBD2 (6 bases). Germline assignment: CDR1 SNHLY and CDR2 FYNNEI. V shed 3 bases and J shed 7 bases, with 25 bases lying between them. This CDR3 spans 17 amino acids. CDR3 coding DNA: TGTGCCAGCAGTGAGGGACTTGGCGGCCCCTTTTCTAGGGAGCAGTACTTC. Translated: CASSEGLGGPFSREQYF.